Shown below are 16 T cell receptor beta chains from a single sample sequenced in a study of T cell changes during pregnancy in multiple sclerosis. The assay was immunoSEQ multiplex PCR, and TCRdb's table has in-frame clones only and misses some. The sample shows 55,000 to 80,000 clones, approximately 94% of them seen only once. The starting material was CD8+ T cells from peripheral blood mononuclear cells, obtained in the second trimester of pregnancy. These receptors came from a female donor with multiple sclerosis, enrolled in a pregnancy study.

The rearrangement links TRBV5-4 to TRBJ2-7; 9 bases fit TRBD2. V shed 1 base, J shed 7 bases, and the junction held 9 bases outside the gene matches. This CDR3 region has 15 residues. Per germline, CDR1 SGHNT and CDR2 YYREEE (reference sequence). The CDR3 sequence is CASSLSIAGVFEQYF. The CDR3 DNA follows: TGTGCCAGCAGCTTGTCGATAGCGGGAGTGTTTGAGCAGTACTTC.

The chain recombines TRBV7-8 with TRBJ2-7; tentatively, D is TRBD2 (5 bases). Trimming cost V 3 bases and J 2 bases, with 5 bases left between them. Germline assignment: CDR1 SGHVS and CDR2 FQNEAQ. The CDR3 spans 12 residues. As DNA, the CDR3 is TGTGCCAGCAGCTTCGGGACCTACGAGCAGTACTTC. It is translated as CASSFGTYEQYF. Full variable domain (outside the CDR3, taken from reference TRBV7-8 and TRBJ2-7): GAGVSQSPRYKVAKRGQDVALRCDPISGHVSLFWYQQALGQGPEFLTYFQNEAQLDKSGLPSDRFFAERPEGSVSTLKIQRTQQEDSAVYLCASSFGTYEQYFGPGTRLTVT.

The chain combines TRBV6-6 with TRBJ2-3; D may be TRBD2 (5 bases). This CDR3 region has 15 residues. Trimming stripped 6 bases from V and 0 bases from J, with 13 bases between. Germline lookup yields CDR1 MNHNY and CDR2 SVGAGI (reference sequence). The CDR3 region is CASSPDYPSTDTQYF. The CDR3 DNA is TGTGCCAGCAGCCCTGACTACCCCAGCACAGATACGCAGTATTTT.

The V and J genes are TRBV29-1 and TRBJ2-3, with 9 bases that match TRBD2. Germline loops: CDR1 SQVTM, CDR2 ANQGSEA. The CDR3 is 14 amino acids. The trim removed 8 bases at V and 4 bases at J, leaving 10 bases unmatched. The CDR3 nucleotides read TGCAGCTCCGCCCCTAGCGGGAACGCAGATACGCAGTATTTT. This gives the protein CSSAPSGNADTQYF.

The chain employs TRBV19 and TRBJ1-2, with D perhaps TRBD1 (5 bases). This CDR3 is 11 amino acids long. Trimming stripped 6 bases from V and 10 bases from J, with 12 bases between. Germline V gene lookup returns CDR1 LNHDA and CDR2 SQIVND (reference sequence). CDR3 in DNA: TGTGCCAGTAGGGGGGGTCCGTCCTACACCTTC. Translation: CASRGGPSYTF.

The chain links TRBV5-1 to TRBJ2-3; 7 positions agree with TRBD1. The CDR3 has 14 amino acids. Looked up from germline, CDR1 is SGHRS and CDR2 is YFSETQ. V dropped 4 bases and J dropped 1; count of bases not matched to a gene: 3. In nucleotides, the CDR3 is TGCGCCAGCAGCCTCGACAGGGGCACAGATACGCAGTATTTT. This codes for CASSLDRGTDTQYF.

The chain recombines TRBV7-2 with TRBJ1-1; 8 nucleotides align to TRBD1. The CDR3 covers 12 residues. CDR1 and CDR2 from the germline V gene are SGHTA and FQGNSA. The junction had 2 bases not matched to a gene; V was cut back by 1 base and J by 10 bases. The CDR3 region is CASSLEDRVAFF. CDR3 DNA: TGTGCCAGCAGCTTAGAGGACAGGGTAGCTTTCTTT.

The chain joins TRBV6-5 to TRBJ1-2; possibly TRBD1 for D (5 bases). Between the trimmed V and J ends, which lost 1 base and 8 bases, there was a span of 14 bases. The CDR3 runs 14 residues. Germline V gene data show CDR1 as MNHEY and CDR2 as SVGAGI. The CDR3 bases are TGTGCCAGCAGTTACTTGATGGGGGGGGGAGGCTACACCTTC. Protein product: CASSYLMGGGGYTF.

The chain uses TRBV7-7 and TRBJ2-1; 8 nucleotides align to TRBD1. V lost 5 bases, J lost 4 bases, and 7 bases stayed unmatched. The CDR3 loop spans 15 amino acids. Germline V gene sequence: CDR1 SSHAT, CDR2 FNYEAQ (reference sequence). This CDR3 reads CASSEGQGTYNEQFF. CDR3 nucleotides: TGTGCCAGCAGCGAAGGACAGGGAACATACAATGAGCAGTTCTTC.

The V call is TRBV5-4, the J call TRBJ2-7; weak D call: TRBD1 (5 bases). The germline V and J ends were trimmed by 0 bases and 1 base, with 8 bases remaining between them. CDR1 SGHNT and CDR2 YYREEE come from the germline V gene (reference sequence). The CDR3 is made up of 14 amino acids. For the CDR3, the DNA is TGTGCCAGCAGCTTGGGGGCAGGGTCCTACGAGCAGTACTTC. Amino acids: CASSLGAGSYEQYF.

This sequence joins TRBV4-2 and TRBJ1-2; no definite D call. Deletions cut 1 base from V and 4 bases from J, with 19 bases between. This CDR3 has 17 amino acids. Germline loops: CDR1 LGHNA, CDR2 YNFKEQ. This CDR3 is CASSQVRELPRTYGYTF. The CDR3 coding sequence is TGTGCCAGCAGCCAAGTTCGTGAACTTCCGAGAACCTATGGCTACACCTTC.

This rearrangement joins TRBV6-1 to TRBJ1-5; 7 bases agree with TRBD1. Per germline, CDR1 MNHNS and CDR2 SASEGT. This CDR3 has 15 residues. V shed 7 bases and J 6 bases; nucleotides not matched to a gene: 12. The CDR3 DNA reads as TGTGCCAGCAATCCTAACAGGGGAGGTGGTCAGCCCCAGCATTTT. Translating gives CASNPNRGGGQPQHF.

The J gene is TRBJ2-1, the V gene TRBV5-1; D is possibly TRBD2 (5 bases). Looked up from germline, CDR1 is SGHRS and CDR2 is YFSETQ. V gave up 5 bases and J gave up 0 bases, with 12 bases separating them. The CDR3 consists of 15 residues. CDR3 protein: CASSSSGSSYNEQFF. CDR3 coding DNA: TGCGCCAGCAGTTCAAGCGGTAGCTCCTACAATGAGCAGTTCTTC.

The genes are TRBV28 and TRBJ2-6, with 7 bases fitting TRBD2. The trim removed 3 bases at V and 0 bases at J, leaving 8 bases unmatched. Germline V gene sequence: CDR1 MDHEN, CDR2 SYDVKM. This CDR3 region has 18 residues. CDR3 sequence (DNA): TGTGCCAGCAGTTTGGGGGGGACGTATCCCTCTGGGGCCAACGTCCTGACTTTC. Translation gives CASSLGGTYPSGANVLTF.

V is TRBV19 and J is TRBJ2-1; 10 bases match TRBD2. V trimming: 5 bases; J trimming: 9 bases; junction bases outside the gene matches: 4. CDR1 LNHDA and CDR2 SQIVND come from the germline V gene (reference sequence). The CDR3 is made up of 13 amino acids. The CDR3 nucleotides are TGTGCCAGTAGTTCTAGCGGGGGCACTGAGCAGTTCTTC. Encoded protein: CASSSSGGTEQFF.

J is TRBJ2-1 and V is TRBV5-1; 10 nucleotides align to TRBD2. The CDR3 consists of 15 residues. J gave up 9 bases and V 3 bases, and 9 bases lay outside the gene matches. Per germline, CDR1 SGHRS and CDR2 YFSETQ. CDR3 DNA: TGCGCCAGCAGCTCTACCAGCGGGAGGGGGCGTGAGCAGTTCTTC. Translating gives CASSSTSGRGREQFF.